A single sample gave rise to the 10 T cell receptor beta chains below, sequenced in a study of early T cells in non-severe SARS-CoV-2 infection. TCRdb re-called the 5' RACE reads through MiXCR, storing one row per CDR3 protein. The repertoire holds 55,000 to 75,000 distinct CDR3 sequences, with over 8% as singletons. This specimen was whole blood, taken at baseline. All receptors come from an adult who was a healthcare worker with PCR-confirmed SARS-CoV-2 infection or an uninfected control (not recorded which).

In this sample, this clonotype turned up many times. J is TRBJ1-1 and V is TRBV9, with TRBD1 as a possible D gene (5 bases). This CDR3 is 14 amino acids long. CDR1 and CDR2 (germline): SGDLS, YYNGEE. Trimming took off 2 bases at V and 6 bases at J, with 14 bases between the two ends. The CDR3, as DNA: TGTGCCAGCAGCGTTGGGGCTAGGGGATCTGAAGCTTTCTTT. Translated: CASSVGARGSEAFF.

This clonotype was detected ten times or more. The chain is built from TRBV4-2 and TRBJ2-7; possibly TRBD2 for D (5 bases). The CDR3 totals 13 residues. The V gene lost 4 bases and the J gene lost 7 bases, with 14 bases spanning the gap. Germline V gene sequence: CDR1 LGHNA, CDR2 YNFKEQ. The CDR3 region has the DNA TGTGCCAGCAGCCCGGTGGAGGCTAGGGAGCAGTACTTC. It translates to CASSPVEAREQYF.

This clonotype was detected only a few times. This rearrangement joins TRBV20-1 to TRBJ1-1, with TRBD1 identical over 7 bases. CDR1 DFQATT and CDR2 SNEGSKA come from the germline V gene (reference sequence). V lost 0 bases to trimming and J lost 0 bases; unmatched junction nucleotides: 4. The CDR3 extends over 15 amino acids. CDR3 amino acids: CSARDPGQLNTEAFF. In DNA form, the CDR3 reads TGCAGTGCTAGAGACCCGGGACAGTTGAACACTGAAGCTTTCTTT.

This clonotype was counted ten times or more. The chain is built from TRBV2 and TRBJ2-3; 7 bases fit TRBD2. CDR3 size: 16 residues. CDR1 SNHLY and CDR2 FYNNEI come from the germline V gene. V dropped 2 bases and J dropped 0; count of bases not matched to a gene: 5. The CDR3 sequence: CASSESDGRSTDTQYF. The DNA for the CDR3 is TGTGCCAGCAGTGAAAGCGACGGGAGGAGCACAGATACGCAGTATTTT.

This clonotype was seen only a few times. This sequence joins TRBV10-3 and TRBJ2-1, with 8 bases identical to TRBD2. Germline V lookup: CDR1 ENHRY, CDR2 SYGVKD. The J segment lost 6 bases and the V segment lost 10 bases, leaving 8 bases of the junction unmatched. This CDR3 region has 13 residues. CDR3 sequence: CATSGSESNEQFF. The CDR3 DNA reads as TGTGCCACCAGCGGGAGCGAAAGCAATGAGCAGTTCTTC.

The chain has TRBV6-2 or TRBV6-3 and TRBJ2-3; the match to TRBD2 covers 8 bases. The ends lost 7 bases at V and 3 bases at J; junction bases unmatched: 18. The CDR3 length is 18 residues. Germline lookup yields CDR1 MNHEY and CDR2 SVGEGT. The CDR3 loop is CASNPVGIAGRMTDTQYF. The CDR3 DNA is TGTGCCAGCAACCCCGTAGGGATAGCGGGAAGGATGACAGATACGCAGTATTTT.

This clonotype was seen repeatedly, ten times or more. V and J are TRBV27 and TRBJ1-2; tentative D call: TRBD1 (5 bases). CDR3 size: 16 residues. The germline V gene encodes CDR1 MNHEY and CDR2 SMNVEV (reference sequence). V lost 2 bases and J 4 bases, leaving 17 bases between the germline ends. This CDR3 is CASSLDGLGRAYGYTF. CDR3 bases: TGTGCCAGCAGTTTAGACGGACTGGGCAGGGCCTATGGCTACACCTTC.

This clonotype was observed at least ten times. The chain links TRBV20-1 to TRBJ2-7, with D perhaps matching TRBD1 (6 bases). This CDR3 contains 12 residues. Between the trimmed V and J ends, which lost 3 bases and 7 bases, there was a span of 13 bases. CDR1 DFQATT and CDR2 SNEGSKA come from the germline V gene (reference sequence). The DNA of the CDR3 is TGCAGTGCTAGTAGGGGGATGGGGGAGCAGTACTTC. Translated, it gives CSASRGMGEQYF.

This clonotype appeared many times. This chain joins TRBV5-4 and TRBJ2-7, with D perhaps being TRBD1 or TRBD2 (5 bases each). Between the trimmed V and J ends, which lost 3 bases and 2 bases, there was a span of 15 bases. The CDR3 spans 15 residues. Germline lookup yields CDR1 SGHNT and CDR2 YYREEE (reference sequence). CDR3 nucleotides: TGTGCCAGCAGCTGGTTCGGGACCCCAGCCTACGAGCAGTACTTC. Its protein product is CASSWFGTPAYEQYF.

Only a few counts were recorded for this clonotype. The V call is TRBV27, the J call TRBJ2-7; maybe TRBD1 (5 bases). Germline loops: CDR1 MNHEY, CDR2 SMNVEV (reference sequence). The V end was cut by 4 bases, the J end by 3 bases, with 16 bases between. The CDR3 loop spans 15 amino acids. The CDR3 region is CASSSPIKGLYEQYF. The CDR3 DNA reads as TGTGCCAGCAGTTCCCCGATTAAGGGGCTCTACGAGCAGTACTTC.